This T cell receptor beta chain was retrieved from a study of blood T cell repertoires in COVID-19. Overall study: The United States, Italy and Spain were the sources of the acute and convalescent COVID-19 samples. The analysed material was cDNA or gDNA that came from T cells, B-cell-depleted T cells, or PBMCs.

The CDR3 extends over 13 amino acids. Germline CDR1 is MNHEY and CDR2 is SMNVEV (reference sequence). V was trimmed by 0 bases and J by 4 bases, leaving 7 bases between them. Original analysis: Counts of nucleated cells, estimated from reference gene primer amplification, were obtained. Sequenced by immunoSEQ multiplex PCR; TCRdb stores in-frame clones only, minus some. From that table come the V and J calls and clone size; the DNA was used to work out D and trimming. This sample has about 70,000 clones, with roughly 80% found just once. V gene TRBV27 combines with J gene TRBJ2-7; D may be TRBD2 (5 bases). Sample: peripheral blood. The TCR was taken from an older woman with acute or convalescent COVID-19. In DNA form, the CDR3 reads TGTGCCAGCAGTTTATCGTCGGGGTACGAGCAGTACTTC. This encodes CASSLSSGYEQYF.